This TCR beta chain was recorded in a study of shared clonotypes between healthy human individuals. Data came from immunoSEQ multiplex PCR; TCRdb stores just in-frame clones and leaves some out. The table has 550,000 to 800,000 clones, less than 95% seen once. Overall study findings and caveats: The naive CD4 repertoires of several donors were compared, and approximately 4.7% of clonotypes were shared.

In the case of this clone: The target antigen is unknown.

Sequencing used memory CD8+ T cells from PBMCs. As for subset: CD45RO+ cells pooled with CCR7-negative TemRA cells. The sequence was collected from a man younger than 35 in good health. Some clones in this sample may be carry-over from other donors' samples.

CDR3 nucleotides: TGTGCCAGCAGCTTCCGACAGGGAGGGAACAATGAGCAGTTCTTC. It encodes CASSFRQGGNNEQFF. The gene calls are TRBV7-2 and TRBJ2-1; D is perhaps TRBD1 or TRBD2 (7 bases each). Germline V gives CDR1 SGHTA, CDR2 FQGNSA. V was shortened by 3 bases and J by 5 bases, with 14 bases between the two germline ends. The CDR3 totals 15 residues.